These 32 T cell receptor beta chains came from one sample sequenced in a study of beta chain features in type 1 diabetes. Expressed TCRB transcripts were sequenced, since all the RNA that had been isolated was reverse transcribed. Repertoires were generated with immunoSEQ multiplex PCR, while TCRdb's copy carries only in-frame clones and drops some. The sample comprises hundreds of thousands of clones, 10% to 15% of which are singletons, and 0.017% rests with the top ten. Sequenced: naive CD4+ T cells from blood. The origin of the receptors is a man younger than 35 in good health.

The chain has TRBV7-9 and TRBJ1-1; D perhaps matches TRBD1 (5 bases). This CDR3 has 12 amino acids. Germline V gives CDR1 SEHNR, CDR2 FQNEAQ (reference sequence). V lost 4 bases, J lost 11 bases, and 14 bases lay in between. CDR3 sequence reads: CASSSGGVWAFF. CDR3 DNA: TGTGCCAGCAGCTCCGGGGGTGTATGGGCTTTCTTT.

The gene calls are TRBV29-1 and TRBJ1-4; TRBD1 is a possible D gene (5 bases). V was clipped by 6 bases and J by 5 bases, with 13 bases between them. CDR3 length: 13 amino acids. The germline CDR1 and CDR2 sequences are SQVTM and ANQGSEA. The DNA for the CDR3 is TGCAGCGTCGTAGGGGCGGTGAATGAAAAACTGTTTTTT. It codes for CSVVGAVNEKLFF. Filled out from reference TRBV29-1 and TRBJ1-4, the complete variable domain reads SAVISQKPSRDICQRGTSLTIQCQVDSQVTMMFWYRQQPGQSLTLIATANQGSEATYESGFVIDKFPISRPNLTFSTLTVSNMSPEDSSIYLCSVVGAVNEKLFFGSGTQLSVL.

This rearrangement joins TRBV5-6 to TRBJ2-2; 10 bases align to TRBD2. Germline V CDR1 and CDR2: SGHDT, YYEEEE. V shed 0 bases, J shed 7 bases, and the junction held 6 bases outside the gene matches. This CDR3 has 16 residues. CDR3 coding DNA: TGTGCCAGCAGCTTGGTAGCGGGGGGTGCAGGCGGGGAGCTGTTTTTT. It specifies CASSLVAGGAGGELFF.

The rearrangement uses TRBV11-2 and TRBJ2-7; no firm D call. The germline V gene has CDR1 SGHAT and CDR2 FQNNGV. The CDR3 consists of 11 residues. V lost 5 bases, J lost 9 bases, and 11 bases lay in between. CDR3 sequence (DNA): TGTGCCAGCAGCCTACTACGAGGGCAGTACTTC. This encodes CASSLLRGQYF.

The chain recombines TRBV28 with TRBJ2-1; D is uncertain. V lost 5 bases, J lost 7 bases, and 12 bases lay in between. Per germline, CDR1 MDHEN and CDR2 SYDVKM. The CDR3 has 13 residues. DNA of the CDR3: TGTGCCAGCAGTGCCGCTCAGTGGAATGAGCAGTTCTTC. Translated, it gives CASSAAQWNEQFF.

Of note for this clone: Other nucleotide sequences in the sample specify the same CDR3. The chain employs TRBV27 and TRBJ1-1; TRBD1 is a possible D gene (5 bases). V shed 2 bases and J shed 3 bases, with 7 bases lying between them. This CDR3 has 13 amino acids. Germline CDR1 reads MNHEY; CDR2 reads SMNVEV (reference sequence). CDR3 residues: CASSLQGYTEAFF. As DNA, the CDR3 is TGTGCCAGCAGTTTACAGGGTTACACTGAAGCTTTCTTT.

This clone occurred a few times. The chain recombines TRBV4-3 with TRBJ2-1, with a possible D match to TRBD2 (6 bases). There are 17 residues in the CDR3. From germline, CDR1 is LGHNA and CDR2 YSLEER. With 0 bases removed from V and 0 bases from J, the gap between germline ends came to 12 bases. In DNA form, the CDR3 reads TGCGCCAGCAGCCAAGATACGGGGGTTTTCTCCTACAATGAGCAGTTCTTC. It translates to CASSQDTGVFSYNEQFF.

The chain recombines TRBV28 with TRBJ1-2, with 8 bases identical to TRBD1. CDR3 size: 14 residues. Unmatched junction bases numbered 5, after V lost 4 bases and J lost 4 bases. The germline gives CDR1 MDHEN, CDR2 SYDVKM. The CDR3 loop reads CASSSRTGTYGYTF. For the CDR3, the DNA is TGTGCCAGCAGTTCCCGGACAGGGACCTATGGCTACACCTTC.

The V call is TRBV6-5, the J call TRBJ1-1; D unclear. Germline-derived CDR1 and CDR2 are MNHEY and SVGAGI. Trimming shortened V by 0 bases and J by 2 bases, and 10 bases separated the two germline ends. This CDR3 is built from 15 residues. As DNA, the CDR3 is TGTGCCAGCAGTTACTCGAACCGCGGTAACACTGAAGCTTTCTTT. This codes for CASSYSNRGNTEAFF.

This clone was seen a handful of times. The chain combines TRBV5-1 with TRBJ2-3, with TRBD1 matching over 11 bases. J lost 3 bases, V lost 2 bases, and 2 bases had no gene match. Looked up from germline, CDR1 is SGHRS and CDR2 is YFSETQ. This CDR3 comprises 15 residues. DNA of the CDR3: TGCGCCAGCAGCTTTGGGACAGGGGGAACAGATACGCAGTATTTT. Its translation: CASSFGTGGTDTQYF.

CDR3 in amino acids: CASSFRADTEAFF. In DNA, the CDR3 is TGTGCCAGCAGCTTCAGGGCGGACACTGAAGCTTTCTTT. This chain joins TRBV5-6 and TRBJ1-1; D might be TRBD1 (5 bases). The CDR3 extends over 13 amino acids. The germline CDR1 and CDR2 sequences are SGHDT and YYEEEE. V shed 2 bases and J shed 3 bases, with 8 bases lying between them.

This clone appeared a few times. The chain recombines TRBV5-4 with TRBJ2-2, with D uncertain. V gave up 4 bases and J gave up 0 bases, with 13 bases separating them. The CDR3 consists of 16 residues. Germline V CDR1 and CDR2: SGHNT, YYREEE (reference sequence). The CDR3 region has the DNA TGTGCCAGCAGCCCATCCCTCGGTGCGAACACCGGGGAGCTGTTTTTT. Translated: CASSPSLGANTGELFF.

This clone was picked up a small number of times. V and J are TRBV9 and TRBJ2-5, with D uncertain. V was clipped by 0 bases and J by 1 base, with 7 bases between them. The CDR3 is 14 amino acids. CDR1 and CDR2 from the germline V gene are SGDLS and YYNGEE. The CDR3 loop is CASSVGVRQETQYF. The DNA of the CDR3 is TGTGCCAGCAGCGTAGGCGTGCGCCAAGAGACCCAGTACTTC.

The rearrangement links TRBV5-1 to TRBJ2-7; 7 bases align to TRBD1. The germline gives CDR1 SGHRS, CDR2 YFSETQ. The J segment lost 0 bases and the V segment lost 4 bases, leaving 7 bases of the junction unmatched. The CDR3 extends over 15 amino acids. CDR3 sequence (DNA): TGCGCCAGCAGCGGATCCCGGGACAGCTCCTACGAGCAGTACTTC. It encodes CASSGSRDSSYEQYF.

V usage is TRBV5-4 and J usage is TRBJ2-7; 10 bases match TRBD1. This CDR3 has 15 amino acids. CDR1 and CDR2 from the germline V gene are SGHNT and YYREEE (reference sequence). Losses at the gene ends were 4 bases for V and 6 bases for J; bases not matched to a gene: 10. CDR3 nucleotide sequence: TGTGCCAGCAGCCCGAGGGACAGGGGAGTTTTCGAGCAGTACTTC. This translates into CASSPRDRGVFEQYF.

This clone was counted a few times. The J gene is TRBJ1-2, the V gene TRBV28; D remains ambiguous. The germline V gene has CDR1 MDHEN and CDR2 SYDVKM. V lost 6 bases and J 7 bases, leaving 9 bases between the germline ends. This CDR3 region has 11 residues. CDR3 nucleotides: TGTGCCAGCAGCCGACCGGGTGGCTACACCTTC. Protein product: CASSRPGGYTF.

This clone turned up a few times. The J gene is TRBJ2-2, the V gene TRBV4-3, with TRBD1 identical over 9 bases. V was clipped by 4 bases and J by 5 bases; unmatched bases: 5. CDR1 and CDR2 from the germline V gene are LGHNA and YSLEER. CDR3 length: 15 amino acids. The CDR3 region has the DNA TGCGCCAGCAGCCGCGACAGGGGGGTAACCGGGGAGCTGTTTTTT. Its translation: CASSRDRGVTGELFF.

This chain joins TRBV4-2 and TRBJ2-5; no clear D gene. Trimming removed 0 bases at V and 5 bases at J, with 10 bases between. The germline CDR1 and CDR2 sequences are LGHNA and YNFKEQ. The CDR3 is made up of 14 amino acids. As DNA, the CDR3 is TGTGCCAGCAGCCAAGAATCAGGCCGGGAGACCCAGTACTTC. Residues: CASSQESGRETQYF.

The gene calls are TRBV9 and TRBJ1-1; no clear D gene. Trimming took 3 bases from V and 0 from J, leaving 6 bases between them. CDR3 length: 13 amino acids. The germline V gene has CDR1 SGDLS and CDR2 YYNGEE. The CDR3 DNA is TGTGCCAGCAGCGCCCTTCTGAACACTGAAGCTTTCTTT. Translating gives CASSALLNTEAFF.

The V and J genes are TRBV18 and TRBJ2-7, with D unresolved. The V and J ends lost 3 bases and 0 bases respectively, with 9 bases between them. The CDR3 covers 14 residues. Germline CDR1 and CDR2: KGHSH and LQKENI. CDR3: CASSPNSLSYEQYF. In DNA, the CDR3 is TGTGCCAGCTCACCCAACAGCCTCTCCTACGAGCAGTACTTC.

Only a few counts were recorded for this clone. The genes are TRBV7-8 and TRBJ2-1, with 7 bases lining up with TRBD2. The CDR3 covers 16 residues. Germline assignment: CDR1 SGHVS and CDR2 FQNEAQ. V was clipped by 0 bases and J by 9 bases; unmatched bases: 11. CDR3 bases: TGTGCCAGCAGCTTAGCCGGACTAGTCGTTCCTAGTGAGCAGTTCTTC. Translation: CASSLAGLVVPSEQFF.

The J gene is TRBJ2-1, the V gene TRBV5-6; D not certain. Trimming pared 4 bases from V and 9 bases from J, leaving 8 bases between. The CDR3 loop spans 11 amino acids. CDR1 and CDR2 from the germline V gene are SGHDT and YYEEEE. CDR3 nucleotide sequence: TGTGCCAGCAGCGATTACGGTGAGCAGTTCTTC. Translation: CASSDYGEQFF.

The chain is built from TRBV7-9 and TRBJ1-1; tentative D call: TRBD1 (6 bases). The CDR3 extends over 13 amino acids. The germline V and J ends were trimmed by 5 bases and 10 bases, with 17 bases remaining between them. Germline loops: CDR1 SEHNR, CDR2 FQNEAQ (reference sequence). CDR3 sequence: CASSMNRVGLAFF. The DNA for the CDR3 is TGTGCCAGCAGCATGAACAGGGTAGGGTTAGCTTTCTTT. Supplemented by reference TRBV7-9 and TRBJ1-1, the full variable domain reads DTGVSQNPRHKITKRGQNVTFRCDPISEHNRLYWYRQTLGQGPEFLTYFQNEAQLEKSRLLSDRFSAERPKGSFSTLEIQRTEQGDSAMYLCASSMNRVGLAFFGQGTRLTVV.

The gene calls are TRBV9 and TRBJ1-5; no reliable D call. Germline V CDR1 and CDR2: SGDLS, YYNGEE. The CDR3 contains 14 residues. V lost 3 bases and J lost 6, with 13 bases in between. The CDR3 DNA sequence: TGTGCCAGCAGCGGTGGTCCAGGCAGTCAGCCCCAGCATTTT. It is translated as CASSGGPGSQPQHF.

This chain connects TRBV5-4 to TRBJ1-2; D uncertain. The CDR3 contains 14 residues. Deletions cut 4 bases from V and 3 bases from J, with 13 bases between. CDR1 is SGHNT and CDR2 is YYREEE in the germline V gene (reference sequence). The CDR3 region is CASSPEASDYGYTF. Written as DNA, the CDR3 is TGTGCCAGCAGCCCGGAGGCCTCAGACTATGGCTACACCTTC.

This sequence joins TRBV5-1 and TRBJ2-1, with TRBD2 identical over 15 bases. CDR3 size: 17 residues. J was trimmed by 13 bases and V by 4 bases; bases with no gene match: 15. Germline values: CDR1 SGHRS, CDR2 YFSETQ. The CDR3 nucleotides read TGCGCCAGCAGCCGGGGCAGTTCGGGACTAGCGGGAGGTTCACAGTTCTTC. As protein: CASSRGSSGLAGGSQFF.

V usage is TRBV5-1 and J usage is TRBJ1-1; perhaps TRBD1 as D (6 bases). From germline, CDR1 is SGHRS and CDR2 YFSETQ. The CDR3 consists of 16 residues. Trimming took off 1 base at V and 0 bases at J, with 13 bases between the two ends. The CDR3 coding sequence is TGCGCCAGCAGCTTGAGGGGACAACGGATGAACACTGAAGCTTTCTTT. Translated: CASSLRGQRMNTEAFF. Combining the CDR3 with reference TRBV5-1 and TRBJ1-1 gives the whole variable domain KAGVTQTPRYLIKTRGQQVTLSCSPISGHRSVSWYQQTPGQGLQFLFEYFSETQRNKGNFPGRFSGRQFSNSRSEMNVSTLELGDSALYLCASSLRGQRMNTEAFFGQGTRLTVV.

In this sample, this clone turned up a few times. V is TRBV19 and J is TRBJ2-1, with 11 bases matching TRBD2. V was clipped by 6 bases and J by 0 bases; unmatched bases: 7. The CDR3 has 17 amino acids. Germline-derived CDR1 and CDR2 are LNHDA and SQIVND (reference sequence). The CDR3 here is CASRKLAGVSSYNEQFF. DNA of the CDR3: TGTGCCAGTAGGAAACTAGCGGGGGTTAGCTCCTACAATGAGCAGTTCTTC.

This clone was recorded a few times. The rearrangement uses TRBV4-1 and TRBJ2-4, with 7 bases matching TRBD2. The CDR3 sequence is 16 residues long. From germline, CDR1 is MGHRA and CDR2 YSYEKL. The ends lost 5 bases at V and 3 bases at J; junction bases unmatched: 10. This CDR3 reads CASSSGPSGGKNIQYF. Here the CDR3 DNA reads TGCGCCAGCAGCTCAGGCCCTTCGGGGGGCAAAAACATTCAGTACTTC.

V and J are TRBV5-1 and TRBJ1-4; 11 positions agree with TRBD1. Germline V gene lookup returns CDR1 SGHRS and CDR2 YFSETQ. The V segment lost 4 bases and the J segment 6 bases; nucleotides outside the gene matches: 5. The CDR3 covers 15 residues. Here the CDR3 reads CASSGQGAPDEKLFF. CDR3 DNA: TGCGCCAGCAGCGGACAGGGGGCGCCGGATGAAAAACTGTTTTTT.

This clone occurred a few times. The chain's CDR3 is CASNTLQGTGETQYF. DNA for the CDR3: TGTGCCAGCAACACATTACAGGGGACGGGAGAGACCCAGTACTTC. The V call is TRBV2, the J call TRBJ2-5, with 7 bases lining up with TRBD1. Germline V gene sequence: CDR1 SNHLY, CDR2 FYNNEI. There are 15 residues in the CDR3. V was clipped by 7 bases and J by 4 bases; unmatched bases: 12.

As regards this clone: At the DNA level, this CDR3 is encoded by other sequences in the same sample as well. This sequence joins TRBV28 and TRBJ2-2, with D hard to call. Trimming took 7 bases from V and 0 from J, leaving 6 bases between them. Per germline, CDR1 MDHEN and CDR2 SYDVKM. The CDR3 has 13 residues. CDR3 in DNA: TGTGCCAGCAAAGGAGCGAACACCGGGGAGCTGTTTTTT. It yields the protein CASKGANTGELFF.